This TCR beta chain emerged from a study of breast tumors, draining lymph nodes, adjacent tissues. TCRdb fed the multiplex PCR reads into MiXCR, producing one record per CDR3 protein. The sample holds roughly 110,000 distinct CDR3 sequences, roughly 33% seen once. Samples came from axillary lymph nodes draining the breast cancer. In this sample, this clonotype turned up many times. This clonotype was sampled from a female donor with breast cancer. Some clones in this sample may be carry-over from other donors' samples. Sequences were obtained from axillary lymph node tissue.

The CDR3 DNA follows: TGTGCCAGCTCACCACTATCTGGGAGCACAGATACGCAGTATTTT. Translated, it gives CASSPLSGSTDTQYF. The J gene is TRBJ2-3, the V gene TRBV18; D is uncertain. The V end was cut by 1 base, the J end by 0 bases, with 8 bases between. Germline lookup yields CDR1 KGHSH and CDR2 LQKENI. This CDR3 has 15 residues.